A single sample is the source of the 19 T cell receptor beta chains below, sequenced in a study of T cell changes during pregnancy in multiple sclerosis. The repertoire was sequenced with immunoSEQ multiplex PCR; TCRdb's copy has only in-frame clones and lacks some. The sample records 40,000 to 55,000 clones, 85% to 90% being singletons. Sequencing used peripheral blood, obtained in the second trimester of pregnancy. Source of these receptors: a female donor in good health, enrolled as a control in a pregnancy study.

V usage is TRBV2 and J usage is TRBJ2-7, with a weak D call TRBD1 (6 bases). This CDR3 spans 15 amino acids. From germline, CDR1 is SNHLY and CDR2 FYNNEI. V lost 10 bases and J lost 4, with 23 bases in between. CDR3 sequence (DNA): TGTGCCACCTCAAAGGGGGAGACACGACTATACGAGCAGTACTTC. Translation gives CATSKGETRLYEQYF. The full variable domain, its missing parts supplied by reference TRBV2 and TRBJ2-7, is EPEVTQTPSHQVTQMGQEVILRCVPISNHLYFYWYRQILGQKVEFLVSFYNNEISEKSEIFDDQFSVERPDGSNFTLKIRSTKLEDSAMYFCATSKGETRLYEQYFGPGTRLTVT.

J is TRBJ2-4 and V is TRBV5-1; D gene uncertain. Per germline, CDR1 SGHRS and CDR2 YFSETQ. The V end lost 4 bases, the J end lost 0 bases, and 11 bases lay between the germline ends. The CDR3 contains 15 residues. The CDR3 nucleotides are TGCGCCAGCAGCCCTGGCGACTTAGCCAAAAACATTCAGTACTTC. It is translated as CASSPGDLAKNIQYF.

The chain employs TRBV5-6 and TRBJ2-7; D might be TRBD1 (6 bases). Germline V gene sequence: CDR1 SGHDT, CDR2 YYEEEE. This CDR3 contains 17 residues. The germline V and J ends were trimmed by 1 base and 0 bases, with 17 bases remaining between them. DNA of the CDR3: TGTGCCAGCAGCTTGTTACCCGCCGGGACATACTCCTACGAGCAGTACTTC. Protein: CASSLLPAGTYSYEQYF. The full variable domain, with the rest looked up from reference TRBV5-6 and TRBJ2-7, is DAGVTQSPTHLIKTRGQQVTLRCSPKSGHDTVSWYQQALGQGPQFIFQYYEEEERQRGNFPDRFSGHQFPNYSSELNVNALLLGDSALYLCASSLLPAGTYSYEQYFGPGTRLTVT.

V usage is TRBV7-6 and J usage is TRBJ2-2; 10 nucleotides line up with TRBD1. The CDR3 spans 16 residues. Germline trimming cut 5 bases from V and 4 bases from J; bases unmatched to any gene: 7. The germline V gene encodes CDR1 SGHVS and CDR2 FNYEAQ. The CDR3 is CASSRTGGLATGELFF. The CDR3 region has the DNA TGTGCCAGCAGCCGGACAGGGGGTTTGGCCACCGGGGAGCTGTTTTTT.

The rearrangement joins TRBV10-2 to TRBJ1-1; TRBD1 is a possible D gene (5 bases). CDR3 size: 13 residues. V was cut by 7 bases and J by 3 bases, with 12 bases left in between. Germline CDR1 is WSHSY and CDR2 is SAAADI. CDR3 DNA sequence: TGCGCCAGCAACGCAGGGATTTACACTGAAGCTTTCTTT. Translation: CASNAGIYTEAFF.

The chain carries TRBV29-1 and TRBJ2-5; weak D call: TRBD1 (5 bases). This CDR3 contains 12 residues. Germline CDR1 SQVTM, CDR2 ANQGSEA. The germline V and J ends were trimmed by 7 bases and 1 base, with 10 bases remaining between them. The CDR3 nucleotides are TGCAGCGCCCAAGGGGTCCAAGAGACCCAGTACTTC. Residues: CSAQGVQETQYF.

This chain links TRBV6-5 with TRBJ1-2; 7 bases agree with TRBD1. V lost 5 bases to trimming and J lost 7 bases; unmatched junction nucleotides: 7. The CDR3 runs 13 residues. CDR1 MNHEY and CDR2 SVGAGI come from the germline V gene. The chain's CDR3 is CASSNRDSLGYTF. The CDR3, as DNA: TGTGCCAGCAGTAATAGGGACAGTCTTGGCTACACCTTC.

This clone was picked up a small number of times. J is TRBJ2-2 and V is TRBV11-3; 8 bases map to TRBD2. The ends lost 6 bases at V and 1 base at J; junction bases unmatched: 7. CDR1 is SGHNT and CDR2 is YENEEA in the germline V gene. This CDR3 spans 16 amino acids. CDR3: CASSSRGALNTGELFF. In DNA, the CDR3 is TGTGCCAGCAGTTCGCGGGGGGCGTTGAACACCGGGGAGCTGTTTTTT.

J is TRBJ2-7 and V is TRBV25-1; no firm D call. The germline V gene has CDR1 MGHDK and CDR2 SYGVNS. V was trimmed by 1 base and J by 0 bases, leaving 7 bases between them. This CDR3 region has 14 residues. The CDR3 loop is CASSEWSSSYEQYF. In DNA, the CDR3 is TGTGCCAGCAGTGAATGGAGTAGCTCCTACGAGCAGTACTTC.

The rearrangement uses TRBV19 and TRBJ2-7; maybe TRBD2 (6 bases). This CDR3 is built from 12 residues. CDR1 and CDR2 (germline): LNHDA, SQIVND (reference sequence). The V and J ends lost 6 bases and 6 bases respectively, with 12 bases between them. The CDR3 bases are TGTGCCAGTAGACCCATCGGGGGCGAGCAGTACTTC. Translation gives CASRPIGGEQYF. Combining the CDR3 with reference TRBV19 and TRBJ2-7 gives the whole variable domain DGGITQSPKYLFRKEGQNVTLSCEQNLNHDAMYWYRQDPGQGLRLIYYSQIVNDFQKGDIAEGYSVSREKKESFPLTVTSAQKNPTAFYLCASRPIGGEQYFGPGTRLTVT.

V usage is TRBV19 and J usage is TRBJ2-2; D is unclear. This CDR3 is built from 15 residues. CDR1 and CDR2 from the germline V gene are LNHDA and SQIVND (reference sequence). V lost 6 bases to trimming and J lost 5 bases, with 16 bases between them. For the CDR3, the DNA is TGTGCCAGTAGGCCTCCGGGTCGTAATACCGGGGAGCTGTTTTTT. It is translated as CASRPPGRNTGELFF.

The gene calls are TRBV7-2 and TRBJ1-1, with D perhaps matching TRBD1 (6 bases). Per the germline V gene, CDR1 is SGHTA and CDR2 is FQGNSA. Trimming took 0 bases from V and 3 from J, leaving 8 bases between them. This CDR3 is built from 14 residues. CDR3 DNA sequence: TGTGCCAGCAGCTTAGCAGGGGGACACACTGAAGCTTTCTTT. It encodes CASSLAGGHTEAFF.

This chain connects TRBV10-3 to TRBJ1-5; TRBD1 might be the D (5 bases). V lost 10 bases and J 1 base, leaving 14 bases between the germline ends. Germline V gene data show CDR1 as ENHRY and CDR2 as SYGVKD. The CDR3 contains 14 residues. The CDR3 DNA reads as TGTGCCACGGGGTTTGGGGGGAGCAATCAGCCCCAGCATTTT. Translation gives CATGFGGSNQPQHF.

The rearrangement links TRBV27 to TRBJ2-3; D uncertain. Trimming took off 4 bases at V and 2 bases at J, with 7 bases between the two ends. The CDR3 extends over 13 amino acids. From germline, CDR1 is MNHEY and CDR2 SMNVEV (reference sequence). The CDR3 DNA sequence: TGTGCCAGCAGTTCCCGGTTCACAGATACGCAGTATTTT. It is translated as CASSSRFTDTQYF.

J is TRBJ2-5 and V is TRBV10-2; perhaps TRBD2 as D (7 bases). The CDR3 is 13 amino acids. Between the trimmed V and J ends, which lost 5 bases and 5 bases, there was a span of 12 bases. Germline lookup yields CDR1 WSHSY and CDR2 SAAADI. The CDR3 region has the DNA TGCGCCAGCAGTCGGGGGGCGTGGGAGACCCAGTACTTC. Encoded protein: CASSRGAWETQYF.

V is TRBV11-2 and J is TRBJ2-7, with no clear D. Germline V lookup: CDR1 SGHAT, CDR2 FQNNGV. The ends were cut back, 3 bases at V and 0 bases at J, with 12 bases in the middle. The CDR3 loop spans 15 amino acids. The CDR3 spells CASSFSVLSSYEQYF. CDR3 DNA sequence: TGTGCCAGCAGCTTTTCGGTATTAAGCTCCTACGAGCAGTACTTC.

This chain links TRBV5-1 with TRBJ2-5, with D perhaps matching TRBD2 (5 bases). The germline V gene has CDR1 SGHRS and CDR2 YFSETQ. The CDR3 covers 14 residues. Trimming took 2 bases from V and 0 from J, leaving 8 bases between them. CDR3 sequence (DNA): TGCGCCAGCAGCTTTCCGGGAAACCAAGAGACCCAGTACTTC. This gives the protein CASSFPGNQETQYF.

This clone came up once. The rearrangement uses TRBV6-6 and TRBJ2-1; 8 bases are a match to TRBD2. The CDR3 totals 15 residues. Trimming cost V 4 bases and J 6 bases; bases outside gene matches: 8. From germline, CDR1 is MNHNY and CDR2 SVGAGI (reference sequence). DNA of the CDR3: TGTGCCAGCAGTTTTGGAAAAACTAGCGGCAATGAGCAGTTCTTC. This translates into CASSFGKTSGNEQFF.

The chain couples TRBV5-5 to TRBJ1-1, with D hard to call. Trimming took 0 bases from V and 6 from J, leaving 15 bases between them. Germline V lookup: CDR1 SGHKS, CDR2 YYEKEE (reference sequence). The CDR3 totals 15 residues. This CDR3 reads CASSLGIATGAEAFF. The CDR3 bases are TGTGCCAGCAGCTTGGGAATAGCCACGGGAGCTGAAGCTTTCTTT.